This TCR beta chain originates from a study of T cell responses to AZD1222 COVID-19 vaccine. The CDR3 length is 14 residues. CDR1 and CDR2 (germline): SNHLY, FYNNEI. The V gene lost 6 bases and the J gene lost 1 base, with 9 bases spanning the gap. Assay used: immunoSEQ multiplex PCR; TCRdb lists only in-frame clones, some missing. The table records about 96,000 clones, about 89% of them present only once. This specimen consisted of peripheral blood, obtained on day 0 of AZD1222 vaccination. The sequence derives from an adult in good health. The rearrangement joins TRBV2 to TRBJ2-2; D remains unclear. The CDR3 here is CASSPGQNTGELFF. CDR3 coding DNA: TGTGCCAGCAGCCCCGGGCAGAACACCGGGGAGCTGTTTTTT.